The present T cell receptor beta chain was sequenced within a study of tumor and adjacent non-tumor tissue in lung cancer. Across the study: Patients comprised about eleven adenocarcinoma, 2 squamous cell carcinoma and 1 small cell lung cancer. Samples averaged around 4 million productive TCRbeta reads each.

Regarding this clonotype: Its matching antigen is unknown.

A modified ARM-PCR protocol with three rounds of nested PCR amplified TCRbeta. TCRdb re-analysed the multiplex PCR reads in MiXCR, keeping a single row per CDR3 protein. The sample holds tens of thousands of distinct CDR3 sequences, 65% to 75% seen once. The length of the CDR3 is 17 residues. The trim removed 1 base at V and 5 bases at J, leaving 13 bases unmatched. Germline V gives CDR1 MNHNS, CDR2 SASEGT. Study results and limitations: Compared with tumor, normal lung showed significantly lower TCR diversity.

No cell sorting was done before RNA was extracted from the tissue. More than 3 cm separated this lung sample from the edge of the tumor. Between August and November 2014, newly diagnosed, chemotherapy-naive lung cancer patients underwent thoracic surgery in China. The V call is TRBV6-1, the J call TRBJ1-2; 7 bases are shared with TRBD1. This TCR came from a woman aged 45-65 years with non-small cell lung cancer. The sample taken for sequencing was distant non-tumor lung tissue. CDR3 coding DNA: TGTGCCAGCAGTGAAGGCTGGGGGTCCACGACAGGGTATGGCTACACCTTC. It is translated as CASSEGWGSTTGYGYTF.